Presented here are 10 T cell receptor beta chains from one specimen sequenced in a study of blood T cell repertoires in COVID-19. Clones were sequenced by immunoSEQ multiplex PCR, and TCRdb holds only the in-frame ones, with some missing. The sample records 250,000 to 350,000 clones, around 90% being singletons. The source material was peripheral blood. These receptors were taken from a woman aged 45-65 years who had recovered from COVID-19.

The chain uses TRBV4-2 and TRBJ2-7; 9 bases match TRBD2. CDR3 length: 15 residues. Germline V lookup: CDR1 LGHNA, CDR2 YNFKEQ. V dropped 6 bases and J dropped 1; count of bases not matched to a gene: 7. The CDR3 region has the DNA TGTGCCAGCAGGCCCTCGGCGGGAGGGTCCTACGAGCAGTACTTC. As protein: CASRPSAGGSYEQYF.

As for this clone: Different DNA sequences within this sample yield the same CDR3. The rearrangement uses TRBV18 and TRBJ2-3; 11 nucleotides match TRBD1. The length of the CDR3 is 15 residues. V shed 3 bases, J shed 5 bases, and the junction held 4 bases outside the gene matches. Germline CDR1 reads KGHSH; CDR2 reads LQKENI. CDR3 residues: CASSPAGTGGDTQYF. The CDR3 bases are TGTGCCAGCTCACCTGCCGGGACAGGGGGAGATACGCAGTATTTT.

The rearrangement links TRBV5-4 to TRBJ1-4, with D perhaps matching TRBD1 (5 bases). Germline values: CDR1 SGHNT, CDR2 YYREEE (reference sequence). This CDR3 contains 16 residues. Trimming cost V 0 bases and J 0 bases, with 9 bases left between them. The CDR3 DNA reads TGTGCCAGCAGCTTGGGAGACAGAACAACTAATGAAAAACTGTTTTTT. It specifies CASSLGDRTTNEKLFF.

V gene TRBV19 combines with J gene TRBJ1-1, with TRBD1 matching over 8 bases. The V segment lost 9 bases and the J segment 5 bases; nucleotides outside the gene matches: 11. The germline V gene encodes CDR1 LNHDA and CDR2 SQIVND (reference sequence). This CDR3 is 14 amino acids long. This chain's CDR3 is CASNRQGRITEAFF. CDR3 DNA sequence: TGTGCCAGCAACAGACAGGGGCGAATAACTGAAGCTTTCTTT. The full variable domain, in which reference TRBV19 and TRBJ1-1 provide the parts outside the CDR3, is DGGITQSPKYLFRKEGQNVTLSCEQNLNHDAMYWYRQDPGQGLRLIYYSQIVNDFQKGDIAEGYSVSREKKESFPLTVTSAQKNPTAFYLCASNRQGRITEAFFGQGTRLTVV.

The chain uses TRBV6-2 or TRBV6-3 and TRBJ2-7; D is uncertain. The CDR3 covers 16 residues. From germline, CDR1 is MNHEY and CDR2 SVGEGT. V lost 2 bases and J 0 bases, leaving 14 bases between the germline ends. The CDR3 reads CASSYPDSTYSYEQYF. Written as DNA, the CDR3 is TGTGCCAGCAGTTACCCCGATTCTACGTACTCCTACGAGCAGTACTTC.

The chain carries TRBV2 and TRBJ2-2; D is perhaps TRBD1 (6 bases). V lost 7 bases and J lost 3, with 12 bases in between. Per germline, CDR1 SNHLY and CDR2 FYNNEI. The CDR3 runs to 14 residues. This CDR3 is CASKAGEYTGELFF. CDR3 bases: TGTGCCAGCAAGGCAGGGGAATACACCGGGGAGCTGTTTTTT.

This rearrangement joins TRBV7-2 to TRBJ2-4, with a tentative D call TRBD2 (9 bases). Germline CDR1 and CDR2: SGHTA and FQGNSA. V was trimmed by 5 bases and J by 8 bases, leaving 19 bases between them. CDR3 length equals 15 residues. The CDR3 spells CASSPGGGRDHIQYF. CDR3 coding DNA: TGTGCCAGCAGCCCAGGGGGCGGGAGGGATCACATTCAGTACTTC.

The chain combines TRBV6-5 with TRBJ2-7; TRBD1 aligns across 10 bases. Germline values: CDR1 MNHEY, CDR2 SVGAGI. The CDR3 sequence is 15 residues long. J gave up 4 bases and V 6 bases, and 9 bases lay outside the gene matches. The CDR3 protein is CASRSTGQGTYEQYF. In nucleotides, the CDR3 is TGTGCCAGCAGATCGACGGGACAGGGGACTTACGAGCAGTACTTC.

This clone came up a few times. This chain connects TRBV12-3 or TRBV12-4 to TRBJ2-3, with TRBD2 matching over 8 bases. The V and J ends lost 6 bases and 1 base, in that order; junction bases with no gene match: 0. The CDR3 sequence is 13 residues long. In DNA, the CDR3 is TGTGCCAGCAGAGCGGGAGGCACAGATACGCAGTATTTT. Residues: CASRAGGTDTQYF.

The table lists this clone with a count of one. The genes are TRBV11-3 and TRBJ2-7; perhaps TRBD1 as D (5 bases). V dropped 0 bases and J dropped 6 bases, with 9 bases sitting between them. Per germline, CDR1 SGHNT and CDR2 YENEEA. The CDR3 length is 13 residues. The CDR3 coding sequence is TGTGCCAGCAGCTTAGAAAGGACAACCGAGCAGTACTTC. Amino acid sequence: CASSLERTTEQYF. The whole variable domain, remainder taken from reference TRBV11-3 and TRBJ2-7, is EAGVVQSPRYKIIEKKQPVAFWCNPISGHNTLYWYLQNLGQGPELLIRYENEEAVDDSQLPKDRFSAERLKGVDSTLKIQPAELGDSAVYLCASSLERTTEQYFGPGTRLTVT.